This note documents a single TCR beta chain sequence. CDR1 is SGHRS and CDR2 is YFSETQ in the germline V gene. The CDR3 contains 16 residues. V was pared by 0 bases and J by 3 bases, with 13 bases between. The sample belongs to a study of cytomegalovirus exposure and HLA in healthy donors. With 60 Vbeta and 13 Jbeta primers, the PCR was carried out. The table came from immunoSEQ multiplex PCR; TCRdb's copy has only in-frame clones and leaves some out. The data show more than 85,000 clones, around 77% seen once. The TCR was taken from a woman aged 40 to 49 in good health and CMV-seropositive. The sample consisted of PBMCs. The chain couples TRBV5-1 to TRBJ1-5, with D perhaps matching TRBD1 (6 bases). In DNA form, the CDR3 reads TGCGCCAGCAGCTTGGAGGGGGGGCCCTACAATCAGCCCCAGCATTTT. This sequence encodes CASSLEGGPYNQPQHF.